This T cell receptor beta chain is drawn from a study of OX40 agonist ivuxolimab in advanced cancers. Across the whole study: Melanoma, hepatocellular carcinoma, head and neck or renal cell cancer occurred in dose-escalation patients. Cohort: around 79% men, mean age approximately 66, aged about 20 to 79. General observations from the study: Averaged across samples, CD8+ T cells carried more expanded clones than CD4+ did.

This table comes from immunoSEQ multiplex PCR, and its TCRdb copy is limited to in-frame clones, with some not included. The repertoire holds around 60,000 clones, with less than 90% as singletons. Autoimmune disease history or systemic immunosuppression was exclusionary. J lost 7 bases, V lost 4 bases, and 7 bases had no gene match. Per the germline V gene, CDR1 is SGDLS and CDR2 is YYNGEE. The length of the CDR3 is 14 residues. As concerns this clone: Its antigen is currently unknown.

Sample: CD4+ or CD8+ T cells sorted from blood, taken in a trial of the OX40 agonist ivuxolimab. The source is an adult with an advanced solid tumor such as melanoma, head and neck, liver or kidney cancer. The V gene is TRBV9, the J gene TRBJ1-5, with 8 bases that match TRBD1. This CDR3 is CASSPGQGRQPQHF. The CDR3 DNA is TGTGCCAGCAGCCCCGGACAGGGCCGGCAGCCCCAGCATTTT. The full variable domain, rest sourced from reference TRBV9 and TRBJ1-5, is DSGVTQTPKHLITATGQRVTLRCSPRSGDLSVYWYQQSLDQGLQFLIQYYNGEERAKGNILERFSAQQFPDLHSELNLSSLELGDSALYFCASSPGQGRQPQHFGDGTRLSIL.